This TCR beta chain was documented in a study of blood T cell repertoires in COVID-19. The protocol was immunoSEQ multiplex PCR, while the TCRdb copy is restricted to in-frame clones and leaves out a portion. The table lists roughly 100,000 clones, roughly 80% of them singletons. The germline V gene encodes CDR1 SGHRS and CDR2 YFSETQ. Between the trimmed V and J ends, which lost 0 bases and 2 bases, there was a span of 22 bases. The CDR3 length is 19 residues. This chain links TRBV5-1 with TRBJ2-3; TRBD2 is a possible D gene (6 bases). The clonotype originates from a woman aged 70 to 79 with acute or convalescent COVID-19. The sample taken for sequencing was peripheral blood. CDR3 region: CASSLAFGGGSGHTDTQYF. CDR3 bases: TGCGCCAGCAGCTTGGCCTTTGGCGGCGGTAGCGGCCACACAGATACGCAGTATTTT. Complete variable domain (other parts from reference TRBV5-1 and TRBJ2-3): KAGVTQTPRYLIKTRGQQVTLSCSPISGHRSVSWYQQTPGQGLQFLFEYFSETQRNKGNFPGRFSGRQFSNSRSEMNVSTLELGDSALYLCASSLAFGGGSGHTDTQYFGPGTRLTVL.